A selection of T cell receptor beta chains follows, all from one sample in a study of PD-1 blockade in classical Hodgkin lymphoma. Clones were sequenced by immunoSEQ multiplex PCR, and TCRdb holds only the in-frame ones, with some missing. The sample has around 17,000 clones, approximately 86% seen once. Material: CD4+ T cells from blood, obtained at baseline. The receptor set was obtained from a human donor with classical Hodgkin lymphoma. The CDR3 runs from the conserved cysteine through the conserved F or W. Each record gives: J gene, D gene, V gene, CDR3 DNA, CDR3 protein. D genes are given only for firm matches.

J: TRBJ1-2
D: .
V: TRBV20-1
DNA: TGCAGTGCCCTTGGGGGGGGCGGCTACACCTTC
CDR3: CSALGGGGYTF

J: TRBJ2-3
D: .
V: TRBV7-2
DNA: TGTGCCAGCAGCTTAGGGACAACTACGCAGTATTTT
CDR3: CASSLGTTTQYF

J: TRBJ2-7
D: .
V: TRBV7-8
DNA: TGTGCCAGCAGCGCCGGGCCGAACTCCTACGAGCAGTACTTC
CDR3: CASSAGPNSYEQYF

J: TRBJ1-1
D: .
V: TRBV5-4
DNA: TGTGCCAGCAGCCTAGGCCAGCAGCGGGATGTGCACACTGAAGCTTTCTTT
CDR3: CASSLGQQRDVHTEAFF

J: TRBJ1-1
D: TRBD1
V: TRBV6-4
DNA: TGTGCCAGCAGTGCGGCCCCCGGACAGGGGGAAACTTTCTTT
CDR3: CASSAAPGQGETFF

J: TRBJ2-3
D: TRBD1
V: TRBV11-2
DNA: TGTGCCAGCAGCCTTTGGGACAGGGGGACAGATACGCAGTATTTT
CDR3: CASSLWDRGTDTQYF

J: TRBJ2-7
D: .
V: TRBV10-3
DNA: TGTGCCATCAGTGAGCAGGCAGACTACGAGCAGTACTTC
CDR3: CAISEQADYEQYF

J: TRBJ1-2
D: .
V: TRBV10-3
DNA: TGTGCCATCAGCCGGGACCTGTATGCCTACACCTTC
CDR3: CAISRDLYAYTF

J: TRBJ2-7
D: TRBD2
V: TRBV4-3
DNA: TGCGCCAGCAGCCAAGACGGGACTAGCGCCGAGCAGTACTTC
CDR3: CASSQDGTSAEQYF

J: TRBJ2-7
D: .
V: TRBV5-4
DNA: TGTGCCAGCAGCCGACAGTGGAGCTCCTACGAGCAGTACTTC
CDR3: CASSRQWSSYEQYF

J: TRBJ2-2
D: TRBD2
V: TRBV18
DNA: TGTGCCAGCTCGCCTAGACTAGCGGCGAACACCGGGGAGCTGTTTTTT
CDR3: CASSPRLAANTGELFF

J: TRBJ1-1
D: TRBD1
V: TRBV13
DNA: TGTGCCAGCAGCCCTCCGGGACAGGGGGCGGACACTGAAGCTTTCTTT
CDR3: CASSPPGQGADTEAFF

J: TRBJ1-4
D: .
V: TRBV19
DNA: TGTGCCAGTAAAAGGAAACAGGCAACTAATGAAAAACTGTTTTTT
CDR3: CASKRKQATNEKLFF

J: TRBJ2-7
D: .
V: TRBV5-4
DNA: TGTGCCAGCAGCTTGGACCTCGGGGACTCCTACGAGCAGTACTTC
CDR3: CASSLDLGDSYEQYF

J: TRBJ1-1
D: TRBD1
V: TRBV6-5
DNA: TGTGCCAGCAGTTTCGGACAGGGGGCGGTTGGGACTGAAGCTTTCTTT
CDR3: CASSFGQGAVGTEAFF

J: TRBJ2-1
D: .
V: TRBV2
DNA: TGTGCCAGCAGTCTTGTTAGGCTACTGGTATACAATGAGCAGTTCTTC
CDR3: CASSLVRLLVYNEQFF

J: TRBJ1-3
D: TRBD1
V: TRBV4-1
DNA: TGCGCCAGCAGCCAAGTTTGGACAGGGATTTTTAGCTCTGGAAACACCATATATTTT
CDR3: CASSQVWTGIFSSGNTIYF

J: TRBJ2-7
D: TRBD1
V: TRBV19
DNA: TGTGCCAGCCGCCCCCCGGGACAGGATTCCTACGAGCAGTACTTC
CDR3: CASRPPGQDSYEQYF

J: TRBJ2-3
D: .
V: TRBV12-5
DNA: TGTGCTAGTGGTTTCCGGGGATCAGATACGCAGTATTTT
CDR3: CASGFRGSDTQYF

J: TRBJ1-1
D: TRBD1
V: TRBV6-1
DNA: TGTGCCAGCAGTGCCGGGACAGGGGGTGCTGTGAACACTGAAGCTTTCTTT
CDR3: CASSAGTGGAVNTEAFF

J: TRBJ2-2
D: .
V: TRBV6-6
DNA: TGTGCCAGCAGTGCCGTTTGGGGCGCGAACACCGGGGAGCTGTTTTTT
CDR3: CASSAVWGANTGELFF

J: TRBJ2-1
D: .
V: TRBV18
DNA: TGTGCCAGCTCACCACCGAGGGGGGAAATAGCCGACGGTGAGCAGTTCTTC
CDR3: CASSPPRGEIADGEQFF

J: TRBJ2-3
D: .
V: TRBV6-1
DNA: TGTGCCAGCAGTGAACGCGGAGAGACCACAGATACGCAGTATTTT
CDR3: CASSERGETTDTQYF

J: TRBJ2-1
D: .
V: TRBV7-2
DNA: TGTGCCAGCAGCTTAGGAAACTCCTACAATGAGCAGTTCTTC
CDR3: CASSLGNSYNEQFF

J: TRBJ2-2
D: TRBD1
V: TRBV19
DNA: TGTGCCAGTAGGGGGGACAGGGGATTAACCGGGGAGCTGTTTTTT
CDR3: CASRGDRGLTGELFF

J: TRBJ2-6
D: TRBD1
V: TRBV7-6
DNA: TGTGCCAGCAGCTTCACCCCGCCGGGACAGGACAACGTCCTGACTTTC
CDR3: CASSFTPPGQDNVLTF

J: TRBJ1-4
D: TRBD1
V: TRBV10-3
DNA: TGTGCCATCAGTCCGGGACAGAATAATGAAAAACTGTTTTTT
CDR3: CAISPGQNNEKLFF